The 20 T cell receptor beta chains below were found in one sample sequenced in a study of T cell repertoires in cytomegalovirus infection (dated by TCRdb to between 2019 and 2020). Data came from an Illumina HiSeq 1500. TCRdb cleaned the public reads at Q25 with fastp, built clones with MiXCR and kept in-frame beta chains. Entries that share a CDR3 protein sequence are merged under the most common genes and DNA. Counted in this sample were about 190,000 distinct CDR3 sequences; roughly 30% of them appeared once. Around 29% of the sample lies in the top ten. The sequencing sample was made of PBMCs. Every receptor here comes from a human donor in good health (CMV status not recorded). Some clones in this sample may be carry-over from other donors' samples.

This clonotype was detected many times. The rearrangement joins TRBV7-3 to TRBJ1-1; the D is unclear. Between the trimmed V and J ends, which lost 4 bases and 3 bases, there was a span of 15 bases. Germline assignment: CDR1 SGHTA and CDR2 FQGTGA. The CDR3 loop spans 15 amino acids. In nucleotides, the CDR3 is TGTGCCAGCAGCTCGACGCCCGGGCCGTACACTGAAGCTTTCTTT. Translation gives CASSSTPGPYTEAFF.

This chain links TRBV2 with TRBJ2-1; 10 bases are a match to TRBD2. Germline CDR1 reads SNHLY; CDR2 reads FYNNEI. J was trimmed by 5 bases and V by 4 bases; bases with no gene match: 5. The CDR3 is made up of 15 amino acids. In nucleotides, the CDR3 is TGTGCCAGCAGTGCGGCTAGCGGGGGCAACAATGAGCAGTTCTTC. The encoded protein is CASSAASGGNNEQFF.

The rearrangement joins TRBV6-2 or TRBV6-3 to TRBJ2-4; 11 nucleotides agree with TRBD1. This CDR3 region has 13 residues. After removal of 11 bases from V and 6 bases from J, the junction contained 6 bases not matched to a gene. Germline V gene lookup returns CDR1 MNHEY and CDR2 SVGEGT. The DNA for the CDR3 is TGTGCCTCCCGCGGGACAGGGGGAAACATTCAGTACTTC. Translation gives CASRGTGGNIQYF.

The chain links TRBV2 to TRBJ1-5; maybe TRBD1 (5 bases). The germline V gene encodes CDR1 SNHLY and CDR2 FYNNEI. V lost 6 bases to trimming and J lost 7 bases, with 16 bases between them. This CDR3 spans 14 amino acids. Here the CDR3 DNA reads TGTGCCAGCAGAGCTGACAGCGGTGGCCAGCCCCAGCATTTT. Amino acid sequence: CASRADSGGQPQHF.

The genes are TRBV6-8 and TRBJ1-2; no clear D gene. The V end lost 0 bases, the J end lost 6 bases, and 11 bases lay between the germline ends. The CDR3 length is 14 residues. CDR1 and CDR2 from the germline V gene are MNHGY and SAAAGT. Here the CDR3 DNA reads TGTGCCAGCAGTTACTCAGACGAAAGGGATGGCTACACCTTC. Translating it yields CASSYSDERDGYTF.

On this clonotype: One junction end disagrees with the germline gene, perhaps due to a read error. CDR3 bases: TGTGCCAGCAGTGACTCCGGGACAGGGGGCTTTTATAGCAATCAGCCCCAGCATTTT. This translates into CASSDSGTGGFYSNQPQHF. The chain has TRBV6-2 or TRBV6-3 and TRBJ1-5; the match to TRBD1 covers 12 bases. The CDR3 covers 19 residues. Germline-derived CDR1 and CDR2 are MNHEY and SVGEGT.

The rearrangement uses TRBV2 and TRBJ2-3, with no clear D. Germline CDR1 and CDR2: SNHLY and FYNNEI. The length of the CDR3 is 15 residues. V was clipped by 6 bases and J by 7 bases, with 20 bases between them. CDR3 loop: CASRTPEIQRNTQYF. CDR3 nucleotides: TGTGCCAGCAGAACCCCGGAAATTCAGAGAAATACGCAGTATTTT.

This clonotype was observed a handful of times. The V call is TRBV6-1, the J call TRBJ2-5; weak D call: TRBD1 (5 bases). Germline V gives CDR1 MNHNS, CDR2 SASEGT. The CDR3 has 13 residues. V dropped 1 base and J dropped 8 bases, with 11 bases sitting between them. CDR3 DNA: TGTGCCAGCAGTGAAGGGACAAAAACAACCCAGTACTTC. It encodes CASSEGTKTTQYF.

In regard to this clonotype: This may be a read error, as it is one base from a much larger clone. V and J are TRBV15 and TRBJ1-1; D not certain. Trimming shortened V by 0 bases and J by 0 bases, and 8 bases separated the two germline ends. Germline V lookup: CDR1 LNHNV, CDR2 YYDKDF (reference sequence). CDR3 length equals 15 residues. CDR3 sequence reads: CATSREGSLNTEAFF. The CDR3 coding sequence is TGTGCCACCAGCAGAGAGGGAAGCTTGAACACTGAAGCTTTCTTT.

The chain recombines TRBV6-5 with TRBJ1-1; 9 bases are a match to TRBD1. The CDR3 loop spans 14 amino acids. Losses at the gene ends were 11 bases for V and 0 bases for J; bases not matched to a gene: 7. Germline-derived CDR1 and CDR2 are MNHEY and SVGAGI. CDR3 sequence reads: CASGTGPMNTEAFF. The CDR3 DNA reads as TGTGCCTCCGGGACAGGGCCCATGAACACTGAAGCTTTCTTT.

At least ten counts were recorded for this clonotype. The gene calls are TRBV2 and TRBJ2-7; D possibly corresponds to TRBD2 (6 bases). Germline-derived CDR1 and CDR2 are SNHLY and FYNNEI. This CDR3 is 15 amino acids long. With 1 base removed from V and 1 base from J, the gap between germline ends came to 11 bases. The CDR3 DNA reads as TGTGCCAGCAGTGAAGGGGACTTGACATCCTACGAGCAGTACTTC. Translation: CASSEGDLTSYEQYF. The full variable domain, its missing parts supplied by reference TRBV2 and TRBJ2-7, is EPEVTQTPSHQVTQMGQEVILRCVPISNHLYFYWYRQILGQKVEFLVSFYNNEISEKSEIFDDQFSVERPDGSNFTLKIRSTKLEDSAMYFCASSEGDLTSYEQYFGPGTRLTVT.

Regarding this clonotype: Just one base apart from a much larger clone, this may be a read error. This sequence joins TRBV6-5 and TRBJ1-5, with a weak D call TRBD1 (5 bases). CDR3 length: 13 residues. The germline V gene encodes CDR1 MNHEY and CDR2 SVGAGI. Trimming shortened V by 0 bases and J by 7 bases, and 7 bases separated the two germline ends. DNA of the CDR3: TGTGCCAGCAGTTACTCGGGGGTGCAGCCCCAGCATTTT. Translation gives CASSYSGVQPQHF.

The V gene is TRBV6-6, the J gene TRBJ2-2; no clear D. The CDR3 runs 15 residues. V lost 6 bases, J lost 0 bases, and 11 bases lay in between. Germline CDR1 is MNHNY and CDR2 is SVGAGI (reference sequence). CDR3 DNA sequence: TGTGCCAGCAGCAGTTTGACAACGAACACCGGGGAGCTGTTTTTT. It translates to CASSSLTTNTGELFF.

Many counts were recorded for this clonotype. This chain uses TRBV11-2 with TRBJ2-5; D ambiguous. This CDR3 region has 14 residues. The germline V gene has CDR1 SGHAT and CDR2 FQNNGV. Trimming left V 2 bases short and J 1 base short, with 8 bases between. As DNA, the CDR3 is TGTGCCAGCAGCTTAAATGCGGTCCAAGAGACCCAGTACTTC. Residues: CASSLNAVQETQYF.

The V gene is TRBV7-8, the J gene TRBJ1-2, with TRBD1 matching 7 bases. CDR1 is SGHVS and CDR2 is FQNEAQ in the germline V gene. The trim removed 5 bases at V and 4 bases at J, leaving 19 bases unmatched. The CDR3 spans 18 residues. For the CDR3, the DNA is TGTGCCAGCAGCCGCCGCCAGACAGGGCCGGATTATATCTATGGCTACACCTTC. This gives the protein CASSRRQTGPDYIYGYTF.

In the case of this clonotype: One junction end disagrees with the germline gene, perhaps due to a read error. V gene TRBV7-7 combines with J gene TRBJ2-2; D is possibly TRBD2 (5 bases). The CDR3 sequence is 12 residues long. Germline assignment: CDR1 SSHAT and CDR2 FNYEAQ (reference sequence). Here the CDR3 DNA reads TGTGCTAGCAGCCCCGGACTCGGGGAGCTGTTTTTT. This codes for CASSPGLGELFF.

This clonotype was recorded a few times. The chain recombines TRBV7-2 with TRBJ2-3; 12 bases agree with TRBD2. This CDR3 comprises 17 residues. CDR1 SGHTA and CDR2 FQGNSA come from the germline V gene. The trim removed 5 bases at V and 6 bases at J, leaving 12 bases unmatched. This CDR3 is CASSLSILAGGRDTQYF. The CDR3, as DNA: TGTGCCAGCAGCCTCAGTATTCTAGCGGGGGGGCGTGATACGCAGTATTTT.

The chain carries TRBV11-2 and TRBJ2-3, with 7 bases that match TRBD2. CDR1 is SGHAT and CDR2 is FQNNGV in the germline V gene. V lost 6 bases, J lost 5 bases, and 11 bases stayed unmatched. The CDR3 runs to 15 residues. The CDR3 DNA follows: TGTGCCAGCAGAAGCTGGGGGGGGGTTCAAGATACGCAGTATTTT. It codes for CASRSWGGVQDTQYF.

The chain has TRBV20-1 and TRBJ2-3, with D tentatively TRBD2 (6 bases). Trimming pared 1 base from V and 3 bases from J, leaving 8 bases between. Germline V gene sequence: CDR1 DFQATT, CDR2 SNEGSKA (reference sequence). The CDR3 consists of 13 residues. CDR3 loop: CSARVAGTDTQYF. CDR3 coding DNA: TGCAGTGCTAGAGTGGCGGGGACAGATACGCAGTATTTT.

This clonotype showed up just a few times. The rearrangement uses TRBV7-2 and TRBJ2-2, with D possibly matching TRBD1 (7 bases). The CDR3 extends over 15 amino acids. V was clipped by 5 bases and J by 7 bases, with 17 bases between them. Germline V gene data show CDR1 as SGHTA and CDR2 as FQGNSA. The CDR3 here is CASSLRQGGGGELFF. The CDR3 DNA reads as TGTGCCAGCAGCCTACGACAGGGAGGAGGCGGGGAGCTGTTTTTT.